These 23 T cell receptor beta chains originate from one sample sequenced in a study of PD-1 blockade in classical Hodgkin lymphoma. Only in-frame clones appear in the TCRdb table, and some are missing; sequencing was by immunoSEQ multiplex PCR. The sample lists about 4,200 clones; about 80% were seen once. The time point: newly diagnosed, previously untreated cHL patient sample. Researchers pulled CD8+ T cells out of thawed PBMCs using magnetic negative selection. Material: CD8+ T cells from blood. The source is a human donor with classical Hodgkin lymphoma.

This sequence joins TRBV27 and TRBJ2-7, with TRBD2 matching over 8 bases. This CDR3 contains 14 residues. Germline-derived CDR1 and CDR2 are MNHEY and SMNVEV (reference sequence). Trimming at V came to 0 bases and at J to 2 bases, leaving 0 bases not matched to a gene. The CDR3 here is CASSLSAGAYEQYF. The CDR3 bases are TGTGCCAGCAGTTTATCAGCGGGGGCCTACGAGCAGTACTTC.

This chain links TRBV28 with TRBJ2-1; 7 nucleotides line up with TRBD2. CDR3 length: 13 amino acids. The germline gives CDR1 MDHEN, CDR2 SYDVKM. Trimming took 5 bases from V and 4 from J; bases not matched to a gene: 2. The chain's CDR3 is CASSPGLYNEQFF. CDR3 bases: TGTGCCAGCAGTCCGGGACTATACAATGAGCAGTTCTTC.

The chain employs TRBV5-4 and TRBJ2-5, with D unclear. The CDR3 sequence is 12 residues long. Germline values: CDR1 SGHNT, CDR2 YYREEE (reference sequence). V lost 2 bases to trimming and J lost 11 bases, with 13 bases between them. CDR3 nucleotide sequence: TGTGCCAGCAGCTTCGGGTCGAATGAGCAGTACTTC. Translation gives CASSFGSNEQYF.

This chain joins TRBV6-1 and TRBJ2-7, with a possible D match to TRBD2 (6 bases). The CDR3 is 14 residues long. The germline V gene encodes CDR1 MNHNS and CDR2 SASEGT. V was pared by 8 bases and J by 0 bases, with 14 bases between. The CDR3 DNA is TGTGCCAGCGATTTTCGGGGGTTCTCCTACGAGCAGTACTTC. It yields the protein CASDFRGFSYEQYF.

The V call is TRBV27, the J call TRBJ1-1; maybe TRBD1 (6 bases). Germline CDR1 reads MNHEY; CDR2 reads SMNVEV (reference sequence). V was shortened by 6 bases and J by 1 base, with 6 bases between the two germline ends. The CDR3 has 12 residues. The CDR3 nucleotides read TGTGCCAGCAGACAGGGGAACACTGAAGCTTTCTTT. Protein product: CASRQGNTEAFF.

The rearrangement joins TRBV5-6 to TRBJ1-1; no definite D call. The CDR3 length is 13 residues. Trimming removed 4 bases from V and 4 bases from J, with 11 bases in between. Germline V gene sequence: CDR1 SGHDT, CDR2 YYEEEE. CDR3 coding DNA: TGTGCCAGCAGCAGCGTCCGGGGCACTGAAGCTTTCTTT. Residues: CASSSVRGTEAFF.

The rearrangement uses TRBV7-3 and TRBJ2-7, with D unresolved. The V end lost 1 base, the J end lost 5 bases, and 12 bases lay between the germline ends. From germline, CDR1 is SGHTA and CDR2 FQGTGA. CDR3 length: 14 amino acids. This CDR3 reads CASSLNGDFHEQYF. CDR3 bases: TGTGCCAGCAGCTTAAATGGCGATTTCCACGAGCAGTACTTC.

The V gene is TRBV6-5, the J gene TRBJ1-6; the D gene is possibly TRBD1 (5 bases). CDR3 length equals 13 residues. Germline CDR1 and CDR2: MNHEY and SVGAGI. Trimming took 8 bases from V and 0 from J, leaving 5 bases between them. Here the CDR3 DNA reads TGTGCCAGCGGGGGCTCCTATAATTCACCCCTCCACTTT. It codes for CASGGSYNSPLHF.

J is TRBJ2-2 and V is TRBV19; 9 positions match TRBD1. The CDR3 runs to 18 residues. Germline V gene data show CDR1 as LNHDA and CDR2 as SQIVND (reference sequence). V lost 4 bases and J lost 7; bases outside the gene matches: 16. The chain's CDR3 is CASSKGVRRDRENGELFF. CDR3 nucleotide sequence: TGTGCCAGTAGTAAAGGAGTCAGGAGGGACAGGGAGAACGGGGAGCTGTTTTTT. Based on the CDR3 plus reference TRBV19 and TRBJ2-2, the full variable domain is DGGITQSPKYLFRKEGQNVTLSCEQNLNHDAMYWYRQDPGQGLRLIYYSQIVNDFQKGDIAEGYSVSREKKESFPLTVTSAQKNPTAFYLCASSKGVRRDRENGELFFGEGSRLTVL.

The gene calls are TRBV19 and TRBJ1-6; D unresolved. V was clipped by 3 bases and J by 5 bases, with 5 bases between them. This CDR3 spans 13 amino acids. CDR1 LNHDA and CDR2 SQIVND come from the germline V gene (reference sequence). In DNA, the CDR3 is TGTGCCAGTAGTATCGGTAATAATTCACCCCTCCACTTT. It encodes CASSIGNNSPLHF.

The chain has TRBV5-6 and TRBJ2-2; D is unclear. Germline V gives CDR1 SGHDT, CDR2 YYEEEE. This CDR3 spans 16 amino acids. Trimming stripped 4 bases from V and 2 bases from J, with 15 bases between. CDR3 coding DNA: TGTGCCAGCAGCCGGACGGTAGCAATCAACACCGGGGAGCTGTTTTTT. Translating gives CASSRTVAINTGELFF.

This chain connects TRBV11-2 to TRBJ1-4; D is undetermined. The CDR3 consists of 20 residues. V lost 0 bases and J lost 2, with 22 bases in between. The V gene's germline CDR1 is SGHAT and CDR2 FQNNGV. The DNA of the CDR3 is TGTGCCAGCAGCTTAGATGCTCGTCAATCCTCAGTGTCGACTAATGAAAAACTGTTTTTT. It translates to CASSLDARQSSVSTNEKLFF.

The rearrangement uses TRBV7-9 and TRBJ1-2; 7 bases are a match to TRBD1. In germline, CDR1 is SEHNR, CDR2 FQNEAQ (reference sequence). V dropped 0 bases and J dropped 3; count of bases not matched to a gene: 4. The CDR3 has 15 amino acids. The CDR3 DNA reads TGTGCCAGCAGCTTAGCGATAGGGGGCGACTATGGCTACACCTTC. Translated: CASSLAIGGDYGYTF.

The chain's CDR3 is CSARSTQAPEKLFF. The CDR3 DNA follows: TGCAGCGCCCGGTCAACACAGGCACCTGAAAAACTGTTTTTT. This sequence joins TRBV29-1 and TRBJ1-4, with D perhaps TRBD1 (5 bases). Trimming pared 7 bases from V and 7 bases from J, leaving 19 bases between. The CDR3 runs to 14 residues. Germline loops: CDR1 SQVTM, CDR2 ANQGSEA.

V and J are TRBV4-1 and TRBJ1-2; D unresolved. Trimming took off 3 bases at V and 1 base at J, with 0 bases between the two ends. The V gene's germline CDR1 is MGHRA and CDR2 YSYEKL. The length of the CDR3 is 11 residues. The CDR3 nucleotides read TGCGCCAGCAGCCATAACTATGGCTACACCTTC. Translated: CASSHNYGYTF.

This chain joins TRBV5-1 and TRBJ2-1, with TRBD2 matching over 9 bases. The germline CDR1 and CDR2 sequences are SGHRS and YFSETQ. Losses at the gene ends were 2 bases for V and 8 bases for J; bases not matched to a gene: 5. The CDR3 consists of 14 residues. CDR3 in amino acids: CASSLPGLAHEQFF. CDR3 in DNA: TGCGCCAGCAGCTTACCGGGACTAGCCCATGAGCAGTTCTTC.

This chain joins TRBV5-1 and TRBJ2-7, with 15 bases identical to TRBD2. The germline V gene encodes CDR1 SGHRS and CDR2 YFSETQ. CDR3 length: 15 residues. V lost 4 bases, J lost 5 bases, and 4 bases stayed unmatched. CDR3 in DNA: TGCGCCAGCAGCCATCGGACTAGCGGGAGGGACGAGCAGTACTTC. It translates to CASSHRTSGRDEQYF.

The chain joins TRBV5-4 to TRBJ2-1; 11 bases fit TRBD2. The V and J ends lost 5 bases and 6 bases, in that order; junction bases with no gene match: 7. The CDR3 totals 15 residues. Germline V CDR1 and CDR2: SGHNT, YYREEE (reference sequence). The CDR3 DNA reads as TGTGCCAGCAGACCCAATAGCGGGAGGGCCAATGAGCAGTTCTTC. Protein product: CASRPNSGRANEQFF. The full variable domain, in which reference TRBV5-4 and TRBJ2-1 provide the parts outside the CDR3, is ETGVTQSPTHLIKTRGQQVTLRCSSQSGHNTVSWYQQALGQGPQFIFQYYREEENGRGNFPPRFSGLQFPNYSSELNVNALELDDSALYLCASRPNSGRANEQFFGPGTRLTVL.

This chain connects TRBV4-1 to TRBJ2-1; 10 bases are a match to TRBD1. This CDR3 contains 14 residues. V was clipped by 5 bases and J by 8 bases; unmatched bases: 6. Germline V gives CDR1 MGHRA, CDR2 YSYEKL. CDR3 nucleotide sequence: TGCGCCAGCAGCAACCCGGACAGGGGGTATGAGCAGTTCTTC. It is translated as CASSNPDRGYEQFF.

This clone was found once. The chain uses TRBV5-5 and TRBJ1-2; 7 bases fit TRBD1. Germline lookup yields CDR1 SGHKS and CDR2 YYEKEE (reference sequence). With V trimmed by 0 bases and J by 2 bases, 4 bases remained unmatched. This CDR3 has 15 amino acids. The CDR3 DNA reads TGTGCCAGCAGCTTGGAAACAGGGGACAACTATGGCTACACCTTC. Protein: CASSLETGDNYGYTF. Filled out from reference TRBV5-5 and TRBJ1-2, the complete variable domain reads DAGVTQSPTHLIKTRGQQVTLRCSPISGHKSVSWYQQVLGQGPQFIFQYYEKEERGRGNFPDRFSARQFPNYSSELNVNALLLGDSALYLCASSLETGDNYGYTFGSGTRLTVV.

The V gene is TRBV6-6, the J gene TRBJ2-1; possible D gene TRBD2, 5 bases. This CDR3 has 13 residues. The germline V gene encodes CDR1 MNHNY and CDR2 SVGAGI (reference sequence). The germline V and J ends were trimmed by 0 bases and 7 bases, with 7 bases remaining between them. Written as DNA, the CDR3 is TGTGCCAGCAGTTACTCTTCGGGGAATGAGCAGTTCTTC. It specifies CASSYSSGNEQFF.

This clone was seen a single time. The rearrangement joins TRBV4-1 to TRBJ2-7; 10 bases match TRBD2. The CDR3 is 17 amino acids. Germline V gene data show CDR1 as MGHRA and CDR2 as YSYEKL. V lost 0 bases to trimming and J lost 2 bases; unmatched junction nucleotides: 7. The CDR3 DNA reads as TGCGCCAGCAGCCAAGATCGTTGGCTAGCGGGAGCCTACGAGCAGTACTTC. This gives the protein CASSQDRWLAGAYEQYF.

This clone was counted a few times. As DNA, the CDR3 is TGTGCCAGCTCCGACCGGCTTGGCTACACCTTC. It codes for CASSDRLGYTF. The chain links TRBV7-9 to TRBJ1-2; no clear D. This CDR3 is 11 amino acids long. Germline V CDR1 and CDR2: SEHNR, FQNEAQ (reference sequence). The V gene lost 8 bases and the J gene lost 7 bases, with 11 bases spanning the gap.